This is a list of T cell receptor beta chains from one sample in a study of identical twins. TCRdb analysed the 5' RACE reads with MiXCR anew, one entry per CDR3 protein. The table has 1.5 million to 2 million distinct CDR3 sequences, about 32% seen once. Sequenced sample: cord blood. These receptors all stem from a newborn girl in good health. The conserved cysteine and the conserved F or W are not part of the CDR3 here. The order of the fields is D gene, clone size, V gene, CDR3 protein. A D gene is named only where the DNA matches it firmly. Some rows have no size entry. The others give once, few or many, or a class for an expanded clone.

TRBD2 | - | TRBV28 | ASSLSSGNHNEQF
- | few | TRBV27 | ASRVAPYGKQF
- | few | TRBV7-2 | ASSFRRGWGYT
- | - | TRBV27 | ASSLWGRTQPQH
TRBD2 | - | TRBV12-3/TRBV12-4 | ASSPVLRGAGDTQY
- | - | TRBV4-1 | ASSQDFSGYNEQF
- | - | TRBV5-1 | ASSLGQPSEAF
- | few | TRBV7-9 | ASRPKGTSYNSPLH
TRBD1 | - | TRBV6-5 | AARTGSTDTQY
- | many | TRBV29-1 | SVRPPTGVNYGYT
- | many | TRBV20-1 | SASPGYEQY
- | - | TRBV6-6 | ASSSAEGAYPIQY
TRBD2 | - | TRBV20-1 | SARKGLAANEQF
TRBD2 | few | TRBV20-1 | SARTSGGKTQY
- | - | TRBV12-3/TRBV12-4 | AGSFAGGTEAF
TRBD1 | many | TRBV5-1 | ASSLGDRSSYEQY
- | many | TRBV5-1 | ASSLGREETQY
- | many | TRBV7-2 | ASSLELVADTQY
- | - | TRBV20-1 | SASRGVNFEDTQY
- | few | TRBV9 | ASSAVPDTQY
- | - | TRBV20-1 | SARKVGHPNNEQY
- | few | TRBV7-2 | ASSLVRHNSPLH
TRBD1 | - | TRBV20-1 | SASSGQDYGYT
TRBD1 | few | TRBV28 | ASTPGQGDEQY
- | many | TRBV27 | ASSPGTHTEAF
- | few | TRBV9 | ARPPSGEEY
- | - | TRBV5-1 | ASSLATDLWNTEAF
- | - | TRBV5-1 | ASRFGTSYNEQF
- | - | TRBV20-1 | SASVSGGRRDYGYT
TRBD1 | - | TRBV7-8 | ASSPQPGQGPDQPQH
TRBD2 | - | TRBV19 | ASSMLAGGSGANVLT
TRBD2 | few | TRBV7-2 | ASSLGSGSRGDTQY
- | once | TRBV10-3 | AIRAAGVNEKLF
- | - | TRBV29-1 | SVGPRDEQY
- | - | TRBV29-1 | SVVVGNAEAF
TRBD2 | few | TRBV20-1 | SATTSGIGSDTQY
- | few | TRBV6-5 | ASSPRTHNEQF
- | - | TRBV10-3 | AISALDSPYYGYT